This TCR beta chain was sequenced during a study of T cell responses to AZD1222 COVID-19 vaccine. Study overall: Pooling of second doses given at about 4 or about 12 weeks was done.

Deletions cut 1 base from V and 1 base from J, with 4 bases between. This CDR3 is built from 13 residues. CDR1 SGHTA and CDR2 FQGNSA come from the germline V gene. Findings and caveats of the study: Regions 160-218 and 743-854 dominated among vaccine-associated CD4 TCRs spanning spike. Females outnumbered males among donors, who were mostly white British; clonal diversity was possibly underestimated. There were repertoire samples only from the period after the peak T cell response.

Concerning this clone itself: Its antigen is not identified.

Assay used: immunoSEQ multiplex PCR; TCRdb lists only in-frame clones, some missing. The sample consists of 150,000 to 200,000 clones, about 88% of them appearing once. The receptor's source is an adult in good health. This chain connects TRBV7-2 to TRBJ1-1, with unresolved D. Specimen: peripheral blood, collected on day 0 of AZD1222 vaccination. For the CDR3, the DNA is TGTGCCAGCAGCTTAGTGAAGAACACTGAAGCTTTCTTT. Translated, it gives CASSLVKNTEAFF.